This record covers a single T cell receptor beta chain. The antigen remains undetermined. These data originate in a study of identifying expanded T cells in peripheral blood. Study-wide findings and caveats: Approximately 1.1 clones differed between technical replicates, versus roughly 17 and 20 over time.

Collection occurred without any documented infections or immune events in donors. The table came from immunoSEQ multiplex PCR; TCRdb's copy has only in-frame clones and leaves some out. The sample carries 58,000 or so clones, approximately 83% recorded once. V was pared by 6 bases and J by 7 bases, with 9 bases of the junction left unmatched. The CDR3 sequence is 14 residues long. Germline V gene sequence: CDR1 SNHLY, CDR2 FYNNEI. The clonotype was recovered from a person aged 18-70 years in good health. Sequencing used blood. The chain couples TRBV2 to TRBJ1-1, with 9 bases lining up with TRBD1. CDR3 DNA sequence: TGTGCCAGCAGAGAGGACAGGGGTGGTAATGAAGCTTTCTTT. It yields the protein CASREDRGGNEAFF.